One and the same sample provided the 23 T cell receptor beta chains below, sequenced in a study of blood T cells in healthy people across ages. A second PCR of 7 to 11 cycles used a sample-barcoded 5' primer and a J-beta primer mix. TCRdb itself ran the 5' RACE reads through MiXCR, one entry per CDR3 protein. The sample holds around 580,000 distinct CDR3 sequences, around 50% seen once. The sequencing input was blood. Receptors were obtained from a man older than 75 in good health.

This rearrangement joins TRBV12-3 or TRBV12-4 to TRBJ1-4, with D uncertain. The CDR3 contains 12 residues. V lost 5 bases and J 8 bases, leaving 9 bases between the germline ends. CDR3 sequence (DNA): TGTGCCAGCAGTCCCGGCTGGGAAAAACTGTTTTTT. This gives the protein CASSPGWEKLFF.

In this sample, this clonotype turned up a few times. The CDR3 sequence: CATSDLDRGPDTQYF. For the CDR3, the DNA is TGTGCCACCAGTGACCTGGACAGGGGGCCTGATACGCAGTATTTT. V and J are TRBV24-1 and TRBJ2-3; 11 bases match TRBD1. This CDR3 comprises 15 residues. CDR1 and CDR2 (germline): KGHDR, SFDVKD. The trim removed 4 bases at V and 6 bases at J, leaving 5 bases unmatched.

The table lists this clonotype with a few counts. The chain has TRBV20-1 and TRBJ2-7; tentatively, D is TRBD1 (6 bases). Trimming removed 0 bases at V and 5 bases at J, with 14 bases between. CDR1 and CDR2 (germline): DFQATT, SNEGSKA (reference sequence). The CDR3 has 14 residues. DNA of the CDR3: TGCAGTGCTAGAGATGTACAGGGTATCAACGAGCAGTACTTC. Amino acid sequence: CSARDVQGINEQYF.

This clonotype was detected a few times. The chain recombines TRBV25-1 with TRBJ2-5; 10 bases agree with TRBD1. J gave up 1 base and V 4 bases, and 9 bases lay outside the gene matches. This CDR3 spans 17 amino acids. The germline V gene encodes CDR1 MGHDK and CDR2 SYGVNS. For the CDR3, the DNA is TGTGCCAGCAGTGGGCGACAGGGGGCTAGTGGCCAAGAGACCCAGTACTTC. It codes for CASSGRQGASGQETQYF.

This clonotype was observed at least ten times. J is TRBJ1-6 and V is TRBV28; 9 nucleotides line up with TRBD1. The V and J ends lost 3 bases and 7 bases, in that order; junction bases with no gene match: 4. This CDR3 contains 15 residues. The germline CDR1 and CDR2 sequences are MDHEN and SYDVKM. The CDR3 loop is CASSFPQGANSPLHF. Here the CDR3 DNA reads TGTGCCAGCAGTTTCCCACAGGGGGCAAATTCACCCCTCCACTTT.

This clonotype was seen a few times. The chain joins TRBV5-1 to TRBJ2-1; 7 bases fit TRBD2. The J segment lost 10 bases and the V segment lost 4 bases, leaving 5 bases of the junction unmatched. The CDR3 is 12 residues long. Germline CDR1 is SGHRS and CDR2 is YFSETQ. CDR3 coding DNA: TGCGCCAGCAGCCAAAGGGGAGGGGAGCAGTTCTTC. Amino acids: CASSQRGGEQFF.

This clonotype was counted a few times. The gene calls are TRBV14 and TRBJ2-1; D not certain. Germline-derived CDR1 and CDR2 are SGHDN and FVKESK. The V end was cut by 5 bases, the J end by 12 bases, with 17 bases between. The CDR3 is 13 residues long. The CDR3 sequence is CASSVDVRLGQFF. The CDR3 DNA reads TGTGCCAGCAGCGTTGATGTAAGATTGGGGCAGTTCTTC.

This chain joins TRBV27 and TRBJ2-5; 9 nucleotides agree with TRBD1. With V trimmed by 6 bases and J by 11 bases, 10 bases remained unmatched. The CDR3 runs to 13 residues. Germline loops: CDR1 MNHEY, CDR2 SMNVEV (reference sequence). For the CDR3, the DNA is TGTGCCAGCAGCCGGGACAGGGACAATGAGCAGTACTTC. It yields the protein CASSRDRDNEQYF.

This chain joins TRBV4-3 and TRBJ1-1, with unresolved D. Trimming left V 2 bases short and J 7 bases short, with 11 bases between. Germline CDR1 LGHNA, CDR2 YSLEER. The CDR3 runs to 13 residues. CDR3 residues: CASSQRVRFEAFF. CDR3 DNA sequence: TGCGCCAGCAGCCAAAGAGTCCGCTTTGAAGCTTTCTTT.

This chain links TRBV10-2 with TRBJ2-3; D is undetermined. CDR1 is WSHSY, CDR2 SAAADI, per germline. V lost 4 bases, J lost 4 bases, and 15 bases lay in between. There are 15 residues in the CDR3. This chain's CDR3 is CASSGRSLRADTQYF. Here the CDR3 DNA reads TGCGCCAGCAGTGGTCGGAGCCTCAGAGCAGATACGCAGTATTTT.

The CDR3 sequence is CASSIPGPGAYEQYF. The CDR3 DNA reads TGTGCCAGCAGTATTCCGGGACCAGGCGCATACGAGCAGTACTTC. The chain couples TRBV28 to TRBJ2-7; either TRBD1 or TRBD2 may supply D (5 bases each). The CDR3 is 15 amino acids. Germline V gene data show CDR1 as MDHEN and CDR2 as SYDVKM. Trimming cost V 5 bases and J 4 bases, with 18 bases left between them.

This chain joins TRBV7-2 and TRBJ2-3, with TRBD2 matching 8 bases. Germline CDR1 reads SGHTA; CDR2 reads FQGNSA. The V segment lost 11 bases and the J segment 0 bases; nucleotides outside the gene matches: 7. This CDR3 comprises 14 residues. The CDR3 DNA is TGTGCCTCTCAACTAGCGGCGAGCACAGATACGCAGTATTTT. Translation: CASQLAASTDTQYF.

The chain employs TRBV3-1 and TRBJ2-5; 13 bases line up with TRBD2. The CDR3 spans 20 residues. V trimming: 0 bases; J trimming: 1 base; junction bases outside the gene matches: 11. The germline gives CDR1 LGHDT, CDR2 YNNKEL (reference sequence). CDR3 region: CASSQDRTSGRNSGQETQYF. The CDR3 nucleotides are TGTGCCAGCAGCCAAGACCGGACTAGCGGGAGAAACTCAGGCCAAGAGACCCAGTACTTC.

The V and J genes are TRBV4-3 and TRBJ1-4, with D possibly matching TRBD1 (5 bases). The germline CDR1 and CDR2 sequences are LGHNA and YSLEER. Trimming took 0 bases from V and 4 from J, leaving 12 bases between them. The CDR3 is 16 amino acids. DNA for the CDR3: TGCGCCAGCAGCCAAGACGAGGGACCCGGTAATGAAAAACTGTTTTTT. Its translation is CASSQDEGPGNEKLFF.

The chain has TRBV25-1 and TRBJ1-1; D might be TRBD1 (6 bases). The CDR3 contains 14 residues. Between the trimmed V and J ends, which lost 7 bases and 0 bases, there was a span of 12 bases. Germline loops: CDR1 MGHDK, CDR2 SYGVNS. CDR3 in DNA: TGTGCCAGCACGCCGGGACACTTGAACACTGAAGCTTTCTTT. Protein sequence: CASTPGHLNTEAFF. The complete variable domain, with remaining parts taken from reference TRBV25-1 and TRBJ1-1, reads EADIYQTPRYLVIGTGKKITLECSQTMGHDKMYWYQQDPGMELHLIHYSYGVNSTEKGDLSSESTVSRIRTEHFPLTLESARPSHTSQYLCASTPGHLNTEAFFGQGTRLTVV.

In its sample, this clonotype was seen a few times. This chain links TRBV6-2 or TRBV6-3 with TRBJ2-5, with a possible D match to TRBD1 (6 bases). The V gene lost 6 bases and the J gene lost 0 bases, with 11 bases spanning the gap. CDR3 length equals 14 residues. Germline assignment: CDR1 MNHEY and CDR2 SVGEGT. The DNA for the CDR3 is TGTGCCAGCAGACCTGGACAGTACCAAGAGACCCAGTACTTC. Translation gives CASRPGQYQETQYF.

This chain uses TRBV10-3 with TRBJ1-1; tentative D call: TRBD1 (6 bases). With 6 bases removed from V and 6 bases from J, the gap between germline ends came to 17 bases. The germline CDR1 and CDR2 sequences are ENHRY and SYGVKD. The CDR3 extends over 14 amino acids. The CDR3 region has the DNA TGTGCCATCAGCCCGTTGGGGGCGGACGCTGAAGCTTTCTTT. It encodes CAISPLGADAEAFF.

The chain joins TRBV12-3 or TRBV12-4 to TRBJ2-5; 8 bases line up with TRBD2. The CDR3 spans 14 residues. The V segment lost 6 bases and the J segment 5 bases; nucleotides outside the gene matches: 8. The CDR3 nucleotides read TGTGCCAGCAGGGGGACTAGTTTCGGGGAGACCCAGTACTTC. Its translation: CASRGTSFGETQYF.

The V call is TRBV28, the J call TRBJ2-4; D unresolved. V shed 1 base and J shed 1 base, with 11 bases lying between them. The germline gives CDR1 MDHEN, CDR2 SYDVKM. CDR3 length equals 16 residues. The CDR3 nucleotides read TGTGCCAGCAGTTTATATGTGGGGTCGGCCAAAAACATTCAGTACTTC. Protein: CASSLYVGSAKNIQYF.

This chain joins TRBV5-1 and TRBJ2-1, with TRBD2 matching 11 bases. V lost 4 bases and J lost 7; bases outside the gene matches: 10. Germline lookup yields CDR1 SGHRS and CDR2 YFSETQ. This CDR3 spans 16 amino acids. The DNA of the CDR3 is TGCGCCAGCAGCGTCGAACTAGCGGGGGCAGGAAATGAGCAGTTCTTC. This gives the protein CASSVELAGAGNEQFF.

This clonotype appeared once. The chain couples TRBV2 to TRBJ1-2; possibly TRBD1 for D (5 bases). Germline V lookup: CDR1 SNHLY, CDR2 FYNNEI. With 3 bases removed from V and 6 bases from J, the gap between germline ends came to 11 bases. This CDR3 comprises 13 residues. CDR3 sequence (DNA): TGTGCCAGCAGTGAGGGCAGGGCGGATGGCTACACCTTC. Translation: CASSEGRADGYTF.

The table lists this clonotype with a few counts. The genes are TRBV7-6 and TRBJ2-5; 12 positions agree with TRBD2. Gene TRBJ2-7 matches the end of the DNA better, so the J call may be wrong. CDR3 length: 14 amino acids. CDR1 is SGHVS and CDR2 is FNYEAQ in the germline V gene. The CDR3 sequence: CASSPSGRAYEQYF. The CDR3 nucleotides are TGTGCCAGCAGCCCTAGCGGGAGGGCCTACGAGCAGTACTTC.

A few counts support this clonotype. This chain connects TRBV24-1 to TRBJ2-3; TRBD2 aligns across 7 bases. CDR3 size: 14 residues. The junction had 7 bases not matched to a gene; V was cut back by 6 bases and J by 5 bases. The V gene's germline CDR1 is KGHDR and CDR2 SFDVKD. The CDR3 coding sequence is TGTGCCACCAGTCAGTCGTCTAGCGGAGATACGCAGTATTTT. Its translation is CATSQSSSGDTQYF.